One sample yielded the 20 T cell receptor beta chains listed below, sequenced in a study of blood T cell repertoires in COVID-19. The method was immunoSEQ multiplex PCR; TCRdb's version includes in-frame clones alone and lacks a portion of them. The profile shows a few hundred thousand clones, approximately 84% of them singletons. Sample: PBMCs or T cells enriched from blood (not recorded which). These receptors all come from a woman in her 50s who had been exposed to COVID-19.

The count of this clone is one. V and J are TRBV28 and TRBJ1-1; D is unclear. The germline V gene encodes CDR1 MDHEN and CDR2 SYDVKM. This CDR3 contains 12 residues. V was trimmed by 3 bases and J by 7 bases, leaving 9 bases between them. CDR3 nucleotides: TGTGCCAGCAGTTTTTTTGGCGGTGAAGCTTTCTTT. Encoded protein: CASSFFGGEAFF.

This clone was seen more than once but under ten times. This sequence joins TRBV5-1 and TRBJ1-1, with D hard to call. CDR3 size: 17 residues. The germline gives CDR1 SGHRS, CDR2 YFSETQ. The germline V and J ends were trimmed by 1 base and 1 base, with 17 bases remaining between them. CDR3 region: CASSLQAVPIGNTEAFF. The CDR3, as DNA: TGCGCCAGCAGCTTGCAGGCAGTTCCTATCGGGAACACTGAAGCTTTCTTT.

This clone was detected a few times. CDR3 in amino acids: CASSLPAGQGKAGYTF. DNA of the CDR3: TGTGCCAGCAGCTTACCTGCCGGACAGGGGAAAGCGGGCTACACCTTC. This rearrangement joins TRBV5-4 to TRBJ1-2; TRBD1 matches at 9 bases. CDR1 SGHNT and CDR2 YYREEE come from the germline V gene (reference sequence). V shed 2 bases, J shed 8 bases, and the junction held 13 bases outside the gene matches. The CDR3 contains 16 residues.

The rearrangement uses TRBV12-3 or TRBV12-4 and TRBJ1-4, with 7 bases matching TRBD1. After removal of 6 bases from V and 13 bases from J, the junction contained 8 bases not matched to a gene. The CDR3 consists of 12 residues. CDR3 in amino acids: CASRLRGGGLFF. The DNA of the CDR3 is TGTGCCAGCAGGCTTAGAGGGGGCGGACTGTTTTTT.

The genes are TRBV6-5 and TRBJ2-5, with TRBD2 identical over 12 bases. V dropped 7 bases and J dropped 5; count of bases not matched to a gene: 5. The germline V gene encodes CDR1 MNHEY and CDR2 SVGAGI. This CDR3 is 14 amino acids long. This CDR3 is CASTLAGGYETQYF. The CDR3 DNA follows: TGTGCCAGCACCCTAGCGGGGGGGTATGAGACCCAGTACTTC.

The rearrangement links TRBV9 to TRBJ1-2; D is ambiguous. Trimming shortened V by 0 bases and J by 5 bases, and 14 bases separated the two germline ends. This CDR3 contains 15 residues. Germline assignment: CDR1 SGDLS and CDR2 YYNGEE. CDR3 nucleotide sequence: TGTGCCAGCAGCGTAGCTTACAGCGGATCGTATGGCTACACCTTC. Translation gives CASSVAYSGSYGYTF.

This chain connects TRBV25-1 to TRBJ1-3, with no clear D. V was pared by 4 bases and J by 7 bases, with 11 bases between. Germline V gene sequence: CDR1 MGHDK, CDR2 SYGVNS. The CDR3 runs 13 residues. The CDR3 reads CASSVSSRNTIYF. The CDR3 DNA sequence: TGTGCCAGCAGTGTAAGTTCGCGGAACACCATATATTTT.

The chain joins TRBV5-1 to TRBJ2-4, with unresolved D. There are 20 residues in the CDR3. The germline V gene has CDR1 SGHRS and CDR2 YFSETQ. Trimming took off 0 bases at V and 7 bases at J, with 29 bases between the two ends. The CDR3 loop is CASSLDTPGRVGLLGNIQYF. The CDR3 DNA follows: TGCGCCAGCAGCTTGGATACCCCAGGCCGCGTGGGCCTGCTCGGCAACATTCAGTACTTC.

The chain links TRBV5-1 to TRBJ2-5; 9 bases map to TRBD1. The CDR3 sequence is 15 residues long. V shed 3 bases, J shed 4 bases, and the junction held 7 bases outside the gene matches. Germline CDR1 and CDR2: SGHRS and YFSETQ. The CDR3 sequence: CASSSQGATAETQYF. DNA for the CDR3: TGCGCCAGCAGCTCACAGGGGGCGACGGCAGAGACCCAGTACTTC.

This chain connects TRBV7-8 to TRBJ1-4; D uncertain. CDR1 is SGHVS, CDR2 FQNEAQ, per germline. CDR3 size: 14 residues. The V end lost 5 bases, the J end lost 0 bases, and 7 bases lay between the germline ends. The CDR3 here is CASSQTATNEKLFF. CDR3 nucleotide sequence: TGTGCCAGCAGCCAGACTGCAACTAATGAAAAACTGTTTTTT.

This clone was seen more than once but under ten times. The chain uses TRBV7-6 and TRBJ2-2; D is uncertain. The CDR3 is 19 amino acids. The V and J ends lost 4 bases and 0 bases respectively, with 21 bases between them. Germline V lookup: CDR1 SGHVS, CDR2 FNYEAQ. The CDR3 here is CASSSIAVGFSANTGELFF. The CDR3 coding sequence is TGTGCCAGCAGCTCCATAGCAGTTGGATTTTCCGCGAACACCGGGGAGCTGTTTTTT.

The genes are TRBV5-1 and TRBJ1-6; the match to TRBD1 covers 7 bases. This CDR3 region has 15 residues. Germline-derived CDR1 and CDR2 are SGHRS and YFSETQ. V trimming: 1 base; J trimming: 6 bases; junction bases outside the gene matches: 4. DNA of the CDR3: TGCGCCAGCAGCTTGTCCCAGGGGGGTAATTCACCCCTCCACTTT. Translated, it gives CASSLSQGGNSPLHF. Using reference TRBV5-1 and TRBJ1-6 for the parts outside the CDR3, the full variable domain is KAGVTQTPRYLIKTRGQQVTLSCSPISGHRSVSWYQQTPGQGLQFLFEYFSETQRNKGNFPGRFSGRQFSNSRSEMNVSTLELGDSALYLCASSLSQGGNSPLHFGNGTRLTVT.

In this sample, this clone turned up once. CDR3 nucleotide sequence: TGCGCCAGCAGCTACTTGGCGGGGGATTTGACCGGGGAGCTGTTTTTT. Translation gives CASSYLAGDLTGELFF. The chain employs TRBV5-1 and TRBJ2-2; the match to TRBD2 covers 7 bases. CDR3 length: 16 residues. In germline, CDR1 is SGHRS, CDR2 YFSETQ. The V and J ends lost 3 bases and 5 bases, in that order; junction bases with no gene match: 10.

The chain carries TRBV18 and TRBJ2-2; TRBD1 might be the D (6 bases). Germline values: CDR1 KGHSH, CDR2 LQKENI. Trimming took 0 bases from V and 6 from J, leaving 8 bases between them. The CDR3 runs to 14 residues. The CDR3 loop is CASSPPAGAGELFF. The CDR3 bases are TGTGCCAGCTCACCACCGGCAGGGGCCGGGGAGCTGTTTTTT.

This chain links TRBV2 with TRBJ2-7; TRBD1 matches at 11 bases. J gave up 7 bases and V 5 bases, and 10 bases lay outside the gene matches. The CDR3 length is 15 residues. The V gene's germline CDR1 is SNHLY and CDR2 FYNNEI. The chain's CDR3 is CASSTIGTGGSEQYF. The CDR3 DNA follows: TGTGCCAGCAGTACTATCGGGACAGGGGGTTCTGAGCAGTACTTC.

This clone was seen at least ten times. The V gene is TRBV6-5, the J gene TRBJ1-1; possible D gene TRBD1, 5 bases. CDR1 is MNHEY, CDR2 SVGAGI, per germline. Between the trimmed V and J ends, which lost 5 bases and 4 bases, there was a span of 14 bases. The CDR3 has 14 residues. The CDR3 coding sequence is TGTGCCAGCAGTCATGGGACGCGGGGCACTGAAGCTTTCTTT. Its translation: CASSHGTRGTEAFF.

The chain combines TRBV18 with TRBJ2-1, with TRBD1 identical over 12 bases. J was trimmed by 7 bases and V by 4 bases; bases with no gene match: 11. The germline V gene has CDR1 KGHSH and CDR2 LQKENI. The CDR3 loop spans 17 amino acids. CDR3 residues: CASSHSSGTGGRNEQFF. DNA for the CDR3: TGTGCCAGCTCACACTCCTCCGGGACAGGGGGCAGGAATGAGCAGTTCTTC.

This chain joins TRBV6-1 and TRBJ2-7; TRBD1 matches 8 bases. The germline gives CDR1 MNHNS, CDR2 SASEGT. V trimming: 2 bases; J trimming: 3 bases; junction bases outside the gene matches: 3. The CDR3 sequence is 14 residues long. In DNA, the CDR3 is TGTGCCAGCAGTGAACAGGGGGCGTACTACGAGCAGTACTTC. Protein sequence: CASSEQGAYYEQYF.

This clone was recorded only once. The V gene is TRBV28, the J gene TRBJ2-3; TRBD1 aligns across 8 bases. The germline V gene encodes CDR1 MDHEN and CDR2 SYDVKM. The CDR3 covers 17 residues. The trim removed 2 bases at V and 2 bases at J, leaving 9 bases unmatched. The CDR3 DNA reads TGTGCCAGCAGTTTACCCCGACAGGGGATGGTCACAGATACGCAGTATTTT. This encodes CASSLPRQGMVTDTQYF.

This clone was picked up a small number of times. The rearrangement joins TRBV9 to TRBJ1-1, with 8 bases fitting TRBD1. V trimming: 1 base; J trimming: 4 bases; junction bases outside the gene matches: 6. The CDR3 contains 15 residues. Germline CDR1 and CDR2: SGDLS and YYNGEE. The DNA for the CDR3 is TGTGCCAGCAGCGTACCCCCAGGGGGCTTCACTGAAGCTTTCTTT. Encoded protein: CASSVPPGGFTEAFF. Based on the CDR3 plus reference TRBV9 and TRBJ1-1, the full variable domain is DSGVTQTPKHLITATGQRVTLRCSPRSGDLSVYWYQQSLDQGLQFLIQYYNGEERAKGNILERFSAQQFPDLHSELNLSSLELGDSALYFCASSVPPGGFTEAFFGQGTRLTVV.